The clone carrying this T cell receptor beta chain was recorded many times. Construction of the TCR beta libraries employed iRepertoire HTBI primers in conjunction with Arm-PCR of CDR3 regions. Each CDR3 protein gets one entry after TCRdb re-called the multiplex PCR reads with MiXCR. Of 300,000 to 400,000 distinct CDR3 sequences listed, around 20% are singletons. These data belong to a study of regulatory T cells in long-lasting Graves disease. The CDR3 runs to 14 residues. The V end was cut by 3 bases, the J end by 0 bases, with 8 bases between. Stated time point: persistent/refractory GD, antithyroid drugs over 5 years with positive TRAb. Isolated PBMC RNA provided the starting material for the TCR library.

Material: peripheral blood mononuclear cells (PBMCs), obtained when the disease was refractory, from a patient treated with antithyroid drugs. The chain joins TRBV12-3 or TRBV12-4 to TRBJ1-1; D is unresolved. The receptor was derived from a female donor with Graves disease. The CDR3 bases are TGTGCCAGCAGTTTCCCACCAGTGAACACTGAAGCTTTCTTT. Protein product: CASSFPPVNTEAFF.